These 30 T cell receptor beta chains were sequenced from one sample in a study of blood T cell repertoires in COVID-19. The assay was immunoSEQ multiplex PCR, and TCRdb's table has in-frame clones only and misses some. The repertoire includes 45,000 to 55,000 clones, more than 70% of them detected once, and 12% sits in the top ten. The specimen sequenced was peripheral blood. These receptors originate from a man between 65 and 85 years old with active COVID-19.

The CDR3, as DNA: TGTGCCAGCAGTTTAGACTTCGGAGATACGCAGTATTTT. Translated: CASSLDFGDTQYF. The chain employs TRBV28 and TRBJ2-3; unclear D gene. This CDR3 comprises 13 residues. Trimming removed 2 bases at V and 5 bases at J, with 8 bases between. Germline V gene sequence: CDR1 MDHEN, CDR2 SYDVKM. Filled out from reference TRBV28 and TRBJ2-3, the complete variable domain reads DVKVTQSSRYLVKRTGEKVFLECVQDMDHENMFWYRQDPGLGLRLIYFSYDVKMKEKGDIPEGYSVSREKKERFSLILESASTNQTSMYLCASSLDFGDTQYFGPGTRLTVL.

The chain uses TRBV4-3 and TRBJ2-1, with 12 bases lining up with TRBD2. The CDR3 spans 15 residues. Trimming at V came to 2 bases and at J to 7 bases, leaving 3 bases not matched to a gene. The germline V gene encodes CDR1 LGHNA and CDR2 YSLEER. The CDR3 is CASSQLAGGLNEQFF. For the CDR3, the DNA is TGCGCCAGCAGCCAACTAGCGGGGGGGCTGAATGAGCAGTTCTTC.

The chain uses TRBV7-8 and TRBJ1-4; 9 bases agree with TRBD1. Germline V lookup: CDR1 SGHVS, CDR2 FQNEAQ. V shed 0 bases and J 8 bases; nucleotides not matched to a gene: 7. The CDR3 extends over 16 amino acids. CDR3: CASSLAFDRGREKLFF. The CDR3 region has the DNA TGTGCCAGCAGCTTAGCGTTTGACAGGGGGAGGGAAAAACTGTTTTTT.

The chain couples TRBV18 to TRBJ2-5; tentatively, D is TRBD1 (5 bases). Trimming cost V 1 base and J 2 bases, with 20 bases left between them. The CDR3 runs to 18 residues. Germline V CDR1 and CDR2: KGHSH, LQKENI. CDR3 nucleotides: TGTGCCAGCTCACCACGTACCCCCGCAGGGCCGGAGCAAGAGACCCAGTACTTC. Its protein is CASSPRTPAGPEQETQYF.

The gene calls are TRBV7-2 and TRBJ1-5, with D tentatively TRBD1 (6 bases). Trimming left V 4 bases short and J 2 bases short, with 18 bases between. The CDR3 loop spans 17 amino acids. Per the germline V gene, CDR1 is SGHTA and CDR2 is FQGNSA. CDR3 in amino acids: CASSSFNRGAGNQPQHF. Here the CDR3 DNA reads TGTGCCAGCAGCTCCTTCAACCGGGGGGCGGGCAATCAGCCCCAGCATTTT.

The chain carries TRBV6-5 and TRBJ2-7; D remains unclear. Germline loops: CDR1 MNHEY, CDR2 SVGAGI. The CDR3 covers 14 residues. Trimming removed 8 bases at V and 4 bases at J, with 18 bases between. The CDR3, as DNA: TGTGCCAGCGTACCGGCTACAGAGATATACGAGCAGTACTTC. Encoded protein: CASVPATEIYEQYF.

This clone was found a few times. CDR3 protein: CASSVSGGTHGYTF. CDR3 coding DNA: TGTGCCAGCAGCGTATCGGGGGGTACCCATGGCTACACCTTC. J is TRBJ1-2 and V is TRBV9; TRBD1 is a possible D gene (5 bases). This CDR3 contains 14 residues. Looked up from germline, CDR1 is SGDLS and CDR2 is YYNGEE. V gave up 1 base and J gave up 6 bases, with 13 bases separating them. Full variable domain (missing parts from reference TRBV9 and TRBJ1-2): DSGVTQTPKHLITATGQRVTLRCSPRSGDLSVYWYQQSLDQGLQFLIQYYNGEERAKGNILERFSAQQFPDLHSELNLSSLELGDSALYFCASSVSGGTHGYTFGSGTRLTVV.

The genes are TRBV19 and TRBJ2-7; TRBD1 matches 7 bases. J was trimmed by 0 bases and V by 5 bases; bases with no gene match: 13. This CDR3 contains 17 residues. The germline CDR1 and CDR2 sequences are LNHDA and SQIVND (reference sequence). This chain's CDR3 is CASSLSPRGQFSYEQYF. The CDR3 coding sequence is TGTGCCAGTAGTCTGAGTCCACGGGGACAGTTCTCCTACGAGCAGTACTTC.

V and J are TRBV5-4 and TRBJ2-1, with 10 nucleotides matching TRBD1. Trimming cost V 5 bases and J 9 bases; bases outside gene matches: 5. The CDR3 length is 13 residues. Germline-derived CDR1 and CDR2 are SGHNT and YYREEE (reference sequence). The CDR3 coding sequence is TGTGCCAGCAGTAGGGACAGGGGTGGTGAGCAGTTCTTC. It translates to CASSRDRGGEQFF.

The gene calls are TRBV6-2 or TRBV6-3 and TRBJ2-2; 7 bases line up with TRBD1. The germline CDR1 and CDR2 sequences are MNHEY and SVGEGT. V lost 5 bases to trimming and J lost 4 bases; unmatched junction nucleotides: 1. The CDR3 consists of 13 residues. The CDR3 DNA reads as TGTGCCAGCAGTAAGGGGGCCACCGGGGAGCTGTTTTTT. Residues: CASSKGATGELFF.

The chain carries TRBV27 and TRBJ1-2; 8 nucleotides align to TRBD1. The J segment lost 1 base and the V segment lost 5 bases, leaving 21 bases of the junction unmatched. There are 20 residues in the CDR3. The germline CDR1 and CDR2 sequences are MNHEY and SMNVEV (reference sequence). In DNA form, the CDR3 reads TGTGCCAGCAGTCCCAGCCCGGGACAGGACAACCGAATCTATAACTATGGCTACACCTTC. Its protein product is CASSPSPGQDNRIYNYGYTF.

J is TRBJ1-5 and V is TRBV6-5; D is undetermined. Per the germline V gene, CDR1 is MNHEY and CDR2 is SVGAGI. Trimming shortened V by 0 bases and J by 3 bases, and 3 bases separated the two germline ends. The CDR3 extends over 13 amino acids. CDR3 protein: CASSYSNNQPQHF. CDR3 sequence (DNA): TGTGCCAGCAGTTACTCCAACAATCAGCCCCAGCATTTT.

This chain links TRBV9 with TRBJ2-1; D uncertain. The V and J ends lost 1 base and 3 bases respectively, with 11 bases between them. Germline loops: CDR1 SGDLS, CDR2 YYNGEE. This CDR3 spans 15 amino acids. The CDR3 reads CASSVIGDNYNEQFF. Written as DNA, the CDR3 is TGTGCCAGCAGCGTAATCGGAGATAACTACAATGAGCAGTTCTTC. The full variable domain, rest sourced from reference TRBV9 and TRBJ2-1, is DSGVTQTPKHLITATGQRVTLRCSPRSGDLSVYWYQQSLDQGLQFLIQYYNGEERAKGNILERFSAQQFPDLHSELNLSSLELGDSALYFCASSVIGDNYNEQFFGPGTRLTVL.

The DNA for the CDR3 is TGTGCTAGTGGTTTGGTACTCGGGACAGGGGCGAACACTGAAGCTTTCTTT. This translates into CASGLVLGTGANTEAFF. The chain employs TRBV12-5 and TRBJ1-1, with TRBD1 identical over 10 bases. Per the germline V gene, CDR1 is LGHNT and CDR2 is FRNRAP. Trimming at V came to 0 bases and at J to 1 base, leaving 5 bases not matched to a gene. The CDR3 extends over 17 amino acids.

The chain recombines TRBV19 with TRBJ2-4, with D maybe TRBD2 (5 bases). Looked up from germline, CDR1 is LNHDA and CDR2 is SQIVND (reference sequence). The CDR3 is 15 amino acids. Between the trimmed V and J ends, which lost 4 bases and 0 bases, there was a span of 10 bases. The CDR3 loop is CASSTGSLAKNIQYF. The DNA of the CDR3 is TGTGCCAGTAGTACGGGGAGCCTAGCCAAAAACATTCAGTACTTC.

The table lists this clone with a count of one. The CDR3 DNA reads as TGTGCCAGCAGCCAAGCGTCGGGACTAGCGGGGGGGGGCACAGATACGCAGTATTTT. The encoded protein is CASSQASGLAGGGTDTQYF. The chain uses TRBV5-8 and TRBJ2-3; 16 nucleotides align to TRBD2. The V and J ends lost 4 bases and 1 base, in that order; junction bases with no gene match: 9. The CDR3 is 19 amino acids. Germline V gene data show CDR1 as SGHTS and CDR2 as YDEGEE.

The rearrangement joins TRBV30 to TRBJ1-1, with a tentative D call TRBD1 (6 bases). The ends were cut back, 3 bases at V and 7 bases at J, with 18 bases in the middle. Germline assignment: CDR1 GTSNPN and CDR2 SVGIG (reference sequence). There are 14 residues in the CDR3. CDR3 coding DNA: TGTGCCTGGAGCTCAGGCGGGGGGCGGGATGAAGCTTTCTTT. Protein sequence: CAWSSGGGRDEAFF.

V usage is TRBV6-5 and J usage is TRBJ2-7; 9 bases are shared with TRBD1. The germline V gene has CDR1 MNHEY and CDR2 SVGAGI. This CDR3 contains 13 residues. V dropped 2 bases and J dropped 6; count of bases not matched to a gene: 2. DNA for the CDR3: TGTGCCAGCAGTTACCTGACAGGGGGCGAGCAGTACTTC. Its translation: CASSYLTGGEQYF.

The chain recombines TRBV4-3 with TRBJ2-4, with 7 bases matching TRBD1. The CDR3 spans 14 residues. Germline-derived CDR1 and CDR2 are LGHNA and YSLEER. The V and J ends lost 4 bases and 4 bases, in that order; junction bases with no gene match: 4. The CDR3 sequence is CASSPRGQKNIQYF. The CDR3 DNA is TGCGCCAGCAGCCCCCGGGGACAGAAAAACATTCAGTACTTC.

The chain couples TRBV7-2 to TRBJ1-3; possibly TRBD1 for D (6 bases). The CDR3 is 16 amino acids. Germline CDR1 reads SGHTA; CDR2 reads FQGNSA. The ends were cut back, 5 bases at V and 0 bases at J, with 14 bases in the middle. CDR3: CASSPQRGGSGNTIYF. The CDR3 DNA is TGTGCCAGCAGCCCACAGAGGGGGGGCTCTGGAAACACCATATATTTT.

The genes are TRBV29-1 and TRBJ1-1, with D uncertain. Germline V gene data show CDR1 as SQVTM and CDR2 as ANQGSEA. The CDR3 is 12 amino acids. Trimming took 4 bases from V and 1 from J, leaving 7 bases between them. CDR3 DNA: TGCAGCGTTGTAAGACAGAACACTGAAGCTTTCTTT. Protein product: CSVVRQNTEAFF.

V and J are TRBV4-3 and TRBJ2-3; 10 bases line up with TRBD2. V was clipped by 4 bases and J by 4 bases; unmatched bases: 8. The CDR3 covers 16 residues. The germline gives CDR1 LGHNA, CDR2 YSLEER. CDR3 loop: CASSLRAGGRADTQYF. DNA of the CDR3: TGCGCCAGCAGCCTTAGAGCGGGGGGGCGGGCAGATACGCAGTATTTT.

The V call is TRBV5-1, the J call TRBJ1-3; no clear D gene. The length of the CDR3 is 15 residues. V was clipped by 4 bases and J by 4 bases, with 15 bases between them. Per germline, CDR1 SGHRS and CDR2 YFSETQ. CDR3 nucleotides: TGCGCCAGCAGCCCGCACACCCCGGGGGGAAACACCATATATTTT. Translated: CASSPHTPGGNTIYF.

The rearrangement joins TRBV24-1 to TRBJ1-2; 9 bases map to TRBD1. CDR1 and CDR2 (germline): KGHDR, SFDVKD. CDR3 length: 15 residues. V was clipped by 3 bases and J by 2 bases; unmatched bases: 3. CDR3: CATSDNRGLNYGYTF. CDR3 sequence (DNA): TGTGCCACCAGTGATAACAGGGGGCTAAACTATGGCTACACCTTC.

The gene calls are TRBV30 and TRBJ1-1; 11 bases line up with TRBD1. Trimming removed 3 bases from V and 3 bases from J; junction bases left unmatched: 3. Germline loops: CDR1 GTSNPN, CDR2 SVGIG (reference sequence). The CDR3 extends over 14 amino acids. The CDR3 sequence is CAWSLGQGDTEAFF. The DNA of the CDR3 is TGTGCCTGGAGCCTGGGACAGGGGGACACTGAAGCTTTCTTT.

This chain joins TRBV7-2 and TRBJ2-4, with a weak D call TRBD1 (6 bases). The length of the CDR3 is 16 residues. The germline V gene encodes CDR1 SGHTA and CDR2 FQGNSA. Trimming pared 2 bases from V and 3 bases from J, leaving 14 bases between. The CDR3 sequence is CASSLIQDSYKNIQYF. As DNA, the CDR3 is TGTGCCAGCAGCTTAATTCAGGACAGCTACAAAAACATTCAGTACTTC.

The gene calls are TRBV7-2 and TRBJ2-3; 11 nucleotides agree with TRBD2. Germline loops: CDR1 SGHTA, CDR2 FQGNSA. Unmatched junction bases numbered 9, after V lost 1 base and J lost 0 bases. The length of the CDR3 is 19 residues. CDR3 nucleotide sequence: TGTGCCAGCAGCTTAGTAGCGGGGGGGCTCGCCCTTAGCACAGATACGCAGTATTTT. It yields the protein CASSLVAGGLALSTDTQYF.

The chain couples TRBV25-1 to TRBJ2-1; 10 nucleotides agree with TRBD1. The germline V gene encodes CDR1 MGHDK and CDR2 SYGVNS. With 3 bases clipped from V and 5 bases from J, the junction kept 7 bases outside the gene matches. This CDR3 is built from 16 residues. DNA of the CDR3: TGTGCCAGCAGTGATCCGACAGGGGGCGCGCACAATGAGCAGTTCTTC. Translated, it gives CASSDPTGGAHNEQFF.

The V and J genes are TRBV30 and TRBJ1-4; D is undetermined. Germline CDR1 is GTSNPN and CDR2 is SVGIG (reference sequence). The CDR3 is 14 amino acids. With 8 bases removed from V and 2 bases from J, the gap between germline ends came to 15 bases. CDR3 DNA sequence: TGTGCCAGAGGAGGTGGGAGTACTAATGAAAAACTGTTTTTT. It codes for CARGGGSTNEKLFF.

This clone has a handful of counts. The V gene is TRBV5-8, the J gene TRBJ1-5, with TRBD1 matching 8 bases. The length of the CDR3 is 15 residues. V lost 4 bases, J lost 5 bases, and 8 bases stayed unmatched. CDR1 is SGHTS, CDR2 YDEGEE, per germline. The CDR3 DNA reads TGTGCCAGCAGCCCCCGCAGGGGGCGGGATCAGCCCCAGCATTTT. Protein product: CASSPRRGRDQPQHF.